This TCR beta chain appears in the sequencing data of a study of Ad26.COV2.S vaccination and SARS-CoV-2 variants. Findings and caveats of the study: Compared with placebo recipients, vaccine recipients had higher spike-specific TCR breadth.

As concerns this clone: Its cognate antigen is unknown.

CDR1 and CDR2 (germline): WSHSY, SAAADI. This CDR3 has 16 residues. J gave up 5 bases and V 2 bases, and 5 bases lay outside the gene matches. Produced via immunoSEQ multiplex PCR; TCRdb's table is partial and in-frame only. The sample gives approximately 450,000 clones, approximately 90% of which show up once; more than 10% is in the top ten. Specified treatment: roughly 20 received Ad26.COV2.S at low or high dose, single or two shots; about 5 received placebo; per-sample allocation not given. Day 63 after the first injection of vaccine or placebo was the sampling time. Sequenced material: peripheral blood, taken in a trial of Ad26.COV2.S vaccine versus placebo. This sequence joins TRBV10-2 and TRBJ2-5, with 13 bases that match TRBD2. This sequence was found in a person between 18 and 65 years old who received the Ad26.COV2.S COVID-19 vaccine or a placebo. CDR3 residues: CASSETSGRAWETQYF. CDR3 coding DNA: TGCGCCAGCAGTGAGACTAGCGGGAGGGCCTGGGAGACCCAGTACTTC.